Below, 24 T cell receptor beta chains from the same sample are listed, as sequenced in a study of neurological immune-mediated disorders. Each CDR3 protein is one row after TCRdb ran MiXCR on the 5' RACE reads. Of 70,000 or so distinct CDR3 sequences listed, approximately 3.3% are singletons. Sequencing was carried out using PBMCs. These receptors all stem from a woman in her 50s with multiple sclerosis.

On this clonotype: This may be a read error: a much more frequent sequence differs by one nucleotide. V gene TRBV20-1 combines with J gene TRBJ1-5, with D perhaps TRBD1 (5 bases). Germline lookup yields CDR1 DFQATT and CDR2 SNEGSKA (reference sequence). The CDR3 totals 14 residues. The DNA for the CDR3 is TGCAGTGCTACCAGGGCCGTCAGCAATCAGCCCCAGAATTTT. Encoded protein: CSATRAVSNQPQNF.

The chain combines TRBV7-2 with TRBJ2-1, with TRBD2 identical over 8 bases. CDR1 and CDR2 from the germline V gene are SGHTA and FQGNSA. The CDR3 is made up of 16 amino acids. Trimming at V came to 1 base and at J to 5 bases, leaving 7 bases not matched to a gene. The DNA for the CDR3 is TGTGCCAGCAGCTTAGTGGGTAGCGGGGTCAACAATGAGCAGTTCTTC. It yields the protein CASSLVGSGVNNEQFF.

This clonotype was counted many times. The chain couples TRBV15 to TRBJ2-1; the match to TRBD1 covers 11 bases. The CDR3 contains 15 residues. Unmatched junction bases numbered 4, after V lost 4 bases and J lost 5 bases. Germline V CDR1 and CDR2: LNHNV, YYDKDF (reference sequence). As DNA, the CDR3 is TGTGCCACCAGCAAGGGACAGGGGGTCCACAATGAGCAGTTCTTC. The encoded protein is CATSKGQGVHNEQFF.

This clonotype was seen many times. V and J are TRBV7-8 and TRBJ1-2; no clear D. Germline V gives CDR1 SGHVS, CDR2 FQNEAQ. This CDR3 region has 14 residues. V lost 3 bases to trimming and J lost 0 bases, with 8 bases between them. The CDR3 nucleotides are TGTGCCAGCAGCTTTAGTATATCTAACTATGGCTACACCTTC. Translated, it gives CASSFSISNYGYTF. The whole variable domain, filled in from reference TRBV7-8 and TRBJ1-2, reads GAGVSQSPRYKVAKRGQDVALRCDPISGHVSLFWYQQALGQGPEFLTYFQNEAQLDKSGLPSDRFFAERPEGSVSTLKIQRTQQEDSAVYLCASSFSISNYGYTFGSGTRLTVV.

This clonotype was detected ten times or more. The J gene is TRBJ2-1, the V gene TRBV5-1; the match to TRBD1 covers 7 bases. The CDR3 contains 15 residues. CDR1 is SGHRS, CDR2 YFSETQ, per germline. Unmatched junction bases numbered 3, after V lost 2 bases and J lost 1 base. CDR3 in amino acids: CASSFVQGSYNEQFF. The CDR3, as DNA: TGCGCCAGCAGCTTCGTACAGGGGTCCTACAATGAGCAGTTCTTC.

CDR3 loop: CASSLRSGNDEQYF. Written as DNA, the CDR3 is TGCGCCAGCAGCTTGAGGTCTGGCAACGACGAGCAGTACTTC. The V and J genes are TRBV5-1 and TRBJ2-7; D gene ambiguous. Germline lookup yields CDR1 SGHRS and CDR2 YFSETQ. The V end was cut by 1 base, the J end by 5 bases, with 13 bases between. The CDR3 spans 14 residues. Together with reference TRBV5-1 and TRBJ2-7, the CDR3 gives the full variable domain: KAGVTQTPRYLIKTRGQQVTLSCSPISGHRSVSWYQQTPGQGLQFLFEYFSETQRNKGNFPGRFSGRQFSNSRSEMNVSTLELGDSALYLCASSLRSGNDEQYFGPGTRLTVT.

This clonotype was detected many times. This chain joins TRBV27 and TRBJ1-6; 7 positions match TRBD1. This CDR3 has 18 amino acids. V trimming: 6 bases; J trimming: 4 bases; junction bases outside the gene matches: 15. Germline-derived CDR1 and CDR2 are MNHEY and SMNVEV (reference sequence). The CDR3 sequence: CASSHRQGLKGYNSPLHF. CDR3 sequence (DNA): TGTGCCAGCAGCCACAGACAGGGCCTTAAAGGATATAATTCACCCCTCCACTTT.

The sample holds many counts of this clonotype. CDR3 nucleotide sequence: TGTGCCAGCAGCTTAGGGGGGGGCAGGGTGAAGGCTGAAGCTTTCTTT. Protein sequence: CASSLGGGRVKAEAFF. The V and J genes are TRBV7-2 and TRBJ1-1; D possibly corresponds to TRBD1 (6 bases). This CDR3 is 16 amino acids long. V dropped 1 base and J dropped 6 bases, with 18 bases sitting between them. CDR1 is SGHTA and CDR2 is FQGNSA in the germline V gene.

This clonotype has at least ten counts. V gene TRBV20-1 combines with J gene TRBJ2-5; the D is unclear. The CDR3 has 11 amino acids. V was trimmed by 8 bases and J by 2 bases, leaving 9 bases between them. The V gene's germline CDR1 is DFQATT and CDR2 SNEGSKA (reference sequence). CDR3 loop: CSSSQQETQYF. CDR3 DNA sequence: TGCAGTTCGTCCCAACAAGAGACCCAGTACTTC.

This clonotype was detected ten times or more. The CDR3 DNA follows: TGTGCCAGCAGCCAGTCCTTACAGGGGGAAGCTTTCTTT. This sequence encodes CASSQSLQGEAFF. V and J are TRBV3-1 and TRBJ1-1, with 7 bases that match TRBD1. Germline trimming cut 3 bases from V and 8 bases from J; bases unmatched to any gene: 6. This CDR3 is 13 amino acids long. CDR1 LGHDT and CDR2 YNNKEL come from the germline V gene (reference sequence).

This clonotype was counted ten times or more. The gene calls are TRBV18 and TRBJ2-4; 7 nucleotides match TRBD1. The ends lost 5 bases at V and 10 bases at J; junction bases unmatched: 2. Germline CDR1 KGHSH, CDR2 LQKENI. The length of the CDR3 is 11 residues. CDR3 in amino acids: CASSSTGIQYF. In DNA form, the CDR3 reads TGTGCCAGCTCATCGACAGGGATTCAGTACTTC.

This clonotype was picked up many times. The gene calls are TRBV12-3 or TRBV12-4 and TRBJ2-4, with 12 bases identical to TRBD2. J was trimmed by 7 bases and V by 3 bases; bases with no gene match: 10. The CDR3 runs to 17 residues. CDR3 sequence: CASSFRSSGRAGNIQYF. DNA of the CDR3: TGTGCCAGCAGTTTTCGGTCTAGCGGGAGGGCCGGGAACATTCAGTACTTC.

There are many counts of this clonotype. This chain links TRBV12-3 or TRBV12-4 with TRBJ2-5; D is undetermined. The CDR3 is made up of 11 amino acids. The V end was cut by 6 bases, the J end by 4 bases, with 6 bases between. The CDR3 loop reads CASSPRETQYF. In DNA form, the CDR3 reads TGTGCCAGCAGCCCCCGAGAGACCCAGTACTTC.

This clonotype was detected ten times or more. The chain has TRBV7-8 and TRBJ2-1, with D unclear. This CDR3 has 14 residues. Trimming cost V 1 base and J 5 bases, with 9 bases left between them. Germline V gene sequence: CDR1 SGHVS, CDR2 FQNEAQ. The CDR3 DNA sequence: TGTGCCAGCAGCTTAGGGGCCAGAGACAATGAGCAGTTCTTC. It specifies CASSLGARDNEQFF.

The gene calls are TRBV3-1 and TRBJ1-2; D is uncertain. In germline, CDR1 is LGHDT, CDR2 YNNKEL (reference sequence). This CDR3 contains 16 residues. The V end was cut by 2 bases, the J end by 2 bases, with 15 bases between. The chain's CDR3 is CASSQPPPHLNYGYTF. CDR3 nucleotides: TGTGCCAGCAGCCAACCCCCACCACACCTCAACTATGGCTACACCTTC.

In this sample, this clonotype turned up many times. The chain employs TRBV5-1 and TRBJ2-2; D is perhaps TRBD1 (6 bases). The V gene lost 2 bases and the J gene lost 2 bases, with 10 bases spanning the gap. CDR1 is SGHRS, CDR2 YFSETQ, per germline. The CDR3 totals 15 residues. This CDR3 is CASSFQGINTGELFF. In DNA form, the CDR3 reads TGCGCCAGCAGCTTCCAGGGGATTAACACCGGGGAGCTGTTTTTT.

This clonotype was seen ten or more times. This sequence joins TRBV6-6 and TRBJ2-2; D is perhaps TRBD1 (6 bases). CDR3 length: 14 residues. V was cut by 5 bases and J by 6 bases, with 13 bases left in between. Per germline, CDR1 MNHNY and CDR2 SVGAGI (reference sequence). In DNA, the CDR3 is TGTGCCAGCAGTAACCAGGGGAATTCCGGGGAGCTGTTTTTT. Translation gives CASSNQGNSGELFF.

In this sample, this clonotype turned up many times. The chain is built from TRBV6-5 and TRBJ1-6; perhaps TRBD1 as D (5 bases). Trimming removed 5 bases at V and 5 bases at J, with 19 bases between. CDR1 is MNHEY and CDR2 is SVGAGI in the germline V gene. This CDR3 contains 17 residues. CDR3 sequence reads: CASSPRGGVLDNSPLHF. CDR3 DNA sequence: TGTGCCAGCAGTCCACGTGGGGGAGTTTTGGATAATTCACCCCTCCACTTT.

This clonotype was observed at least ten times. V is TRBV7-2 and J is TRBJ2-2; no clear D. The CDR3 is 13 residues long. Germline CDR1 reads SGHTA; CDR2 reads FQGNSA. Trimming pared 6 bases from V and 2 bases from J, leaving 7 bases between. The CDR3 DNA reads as TGTGCCAGCAGGGTCATAAACACCGGGGAGCTGTTTTTT. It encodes CASRVINTGELFF.

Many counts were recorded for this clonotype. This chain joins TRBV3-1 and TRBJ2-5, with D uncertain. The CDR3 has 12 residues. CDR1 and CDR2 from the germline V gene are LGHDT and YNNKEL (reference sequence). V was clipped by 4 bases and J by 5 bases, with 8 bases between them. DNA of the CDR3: TGTGCCAGCAGCCCCAATATTGAGACCCAGTACTTC. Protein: CASSPNIETQYF.

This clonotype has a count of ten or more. The CDR3 spells CATSRALTGDGSPLHF. DNA of the CDR3: TGTGCCACCAGCAGAGCCCTTACAGGGGACGGCTCACCCCTCCACTTT. The J gene is TRBJ1-6, the V gene TRBV15; 7 nucleotides match TRBD1. The germline gives CDR1 LNHNV, CDR2 YYDKDF (reference sequence). Germline trimming cut 1 base from V and 10 bases from J; bases unmatched to any gene: 10. CDR3 length equals 16 residues.

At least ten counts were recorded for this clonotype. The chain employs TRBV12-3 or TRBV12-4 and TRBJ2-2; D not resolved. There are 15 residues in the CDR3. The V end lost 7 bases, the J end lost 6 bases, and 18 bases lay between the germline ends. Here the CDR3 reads CASTPGRLRAGELFF. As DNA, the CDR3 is TGTGCCAGCACCCCCGGGCGCCTTAGGGCCGGGGAGCTGTTTTTT.

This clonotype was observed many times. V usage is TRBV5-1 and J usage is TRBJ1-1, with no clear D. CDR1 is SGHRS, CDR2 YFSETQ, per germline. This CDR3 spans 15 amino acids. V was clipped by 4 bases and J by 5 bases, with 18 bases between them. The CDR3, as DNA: TGCGCCAGCAGCCAAGGCTTTGAAGGGTTAACTGAAGCTTTCTTT. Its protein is CASSQGFEGLTEAFF. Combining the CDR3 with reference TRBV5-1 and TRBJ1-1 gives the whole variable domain KAGVTQTPRYLIKTRGQQVTLSCSPISGHRSVSWYQQTPGQGLQFLFEYFSETQRNKGNFPGRFSGRQFSNSRSEMNVSTLELGDSALYLCASSQGFEGLTEAFFGQGTRLTVV.

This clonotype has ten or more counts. CDR3 sequence (DNA): TGCGCCAGCAGCTTCTCTAATGAAAAACTGTTTTTT. Its protein is CASSFSNEKLFF. The chain combines TRBV5-1 with TRBJ1-4; D not certain. This CDR3 region has 12 residues. The germline gives CDR1 SGHRS, CDR2 YFSETQ. V was cut by 2 bases and J by 3 bases, with 2 bases left in between.